This T cell receptor beta chain was sequenced in a study of T cell responses to AZD1222 COVID-19 vaccine. This CDR3 has 17 residues. V was clipped by 0 bases and J by 5 bases, with 19 bases between them. The germline V gene encodes CDR1 LGHDT and CDR2 YNNKEL (reference sequence). To note about this clone: Its antigen is unidentified.

Produced via immunoSEQ multiplex PCR; TCRdb's table is partial and in-frame only. The table has roughly 130,000 clones, almost 95% seen once. Broader study findings: Only a handful of AZD1222 recipients, several in all, had baseline seropositivity.

The chain recombines TRBV3-1 (or the pseudogene TRBV3-2) with TRBJ2-5; tentatively, D is TRBD2 (6 bases). The sample here was peripheral blood, taken on day 0 of AZD1222 vaccination. The receptor comes from an adult in good health. Here the CDR3 DNA reads TGTGCCAGCAGCCAAGATTTTAAGCGGGTCTGGGGGGAGACCCAGTACTTC. Amino acids: CASSQDFKRVWGETQYF.